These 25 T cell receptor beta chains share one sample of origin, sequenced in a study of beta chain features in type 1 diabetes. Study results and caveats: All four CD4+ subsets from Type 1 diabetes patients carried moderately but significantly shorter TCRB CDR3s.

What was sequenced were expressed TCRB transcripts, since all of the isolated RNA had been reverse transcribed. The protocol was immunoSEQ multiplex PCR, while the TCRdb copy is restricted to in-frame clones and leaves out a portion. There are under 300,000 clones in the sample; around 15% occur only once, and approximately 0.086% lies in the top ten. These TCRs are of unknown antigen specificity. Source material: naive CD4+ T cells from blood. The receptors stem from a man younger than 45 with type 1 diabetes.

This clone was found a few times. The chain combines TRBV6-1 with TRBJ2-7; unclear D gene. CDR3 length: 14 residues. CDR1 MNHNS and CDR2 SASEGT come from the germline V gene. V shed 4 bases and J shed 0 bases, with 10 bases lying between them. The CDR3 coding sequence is TGTGCCAGCAGTGTAGGACCGCTCTCCTACGAGCAGTACTTC. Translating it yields CASSVGPLSYEQYF.

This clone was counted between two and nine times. The CDR3 reads CASTFNNGLGSQHF. CDR3 in DNA: TGTGCCAGCACATTTAACAATGGTTTAGGGTCCCAGCATTTT. The rearrangement joins TRBV2 to TRBJ1-5; D remains unclear. Germline-derived CDR1 and CDR2 are SNHLY and FYNNEI. The ends were cut back, 7 bases at V and 11 bases at J, with 21 bases in the middle. The CDR3 sequence is 14 residues long.

CDR3 sequence: CASSLSPNYEQYF. CDR3 in DNA: TGTGCCAGCAGTTTATCTCCGAACTACGAGCAGTACTTC. This chain links TRBV28 with TRBJ2-7; D not certain. Germline CDR1 and CDR2: MDHEN and SYDVKM. The CDR3 extends over 13 amino acids. The ends were cut back, 1 base at V and 3 bases at J, with 7 bases in the middle.

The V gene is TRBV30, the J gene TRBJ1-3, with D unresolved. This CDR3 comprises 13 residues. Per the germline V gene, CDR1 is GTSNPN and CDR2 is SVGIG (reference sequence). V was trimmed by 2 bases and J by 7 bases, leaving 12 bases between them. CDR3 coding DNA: TGTGCCTGGAGTCCCCCACCGCGTAACACCATATATTTT. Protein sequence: CAWSPPPRNTIYF.

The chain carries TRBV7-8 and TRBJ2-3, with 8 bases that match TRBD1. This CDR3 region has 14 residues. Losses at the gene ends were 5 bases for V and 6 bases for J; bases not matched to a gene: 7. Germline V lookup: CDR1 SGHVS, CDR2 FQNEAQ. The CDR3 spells CASSRLGQGDTQYF. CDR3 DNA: TGTGCCAGCAGCCGCCTAGGACAGGGCGATACGCAGTATTTT.

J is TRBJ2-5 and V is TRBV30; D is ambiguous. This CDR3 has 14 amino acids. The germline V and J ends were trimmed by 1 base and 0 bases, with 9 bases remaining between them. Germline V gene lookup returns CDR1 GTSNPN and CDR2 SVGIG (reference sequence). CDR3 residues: CAWSEDTYQETQYF. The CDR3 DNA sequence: TGTGCCTGGAGTGAAGACACGTACCAAGAGACCCAGTACTTC.

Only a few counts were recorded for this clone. CDR3 protein: CASSAIGVGNEKLFF. The CDR3 DNA reads as TGTGCCAGCAGTGCGATTGGGGTAGGAAATGAAAAACTGTTTTTT. The V call is TRBV25-1, the J call TRBJ1-4; D is unresolved. V was shortened by 4 bases and J by 5 bases, with 14 bases between the two germline ends. Germline loops: CDR1 MGHDK, CDR2 SYGVNS. The CDR3 runs 15 residues.

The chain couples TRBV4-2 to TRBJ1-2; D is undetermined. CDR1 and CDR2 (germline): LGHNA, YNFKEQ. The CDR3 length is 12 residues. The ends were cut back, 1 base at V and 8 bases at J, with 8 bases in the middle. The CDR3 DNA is TGTGCCAGCAGCCAAGGAGAGGACGGCTACACCTTC. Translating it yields CASSQGEDGYTF.

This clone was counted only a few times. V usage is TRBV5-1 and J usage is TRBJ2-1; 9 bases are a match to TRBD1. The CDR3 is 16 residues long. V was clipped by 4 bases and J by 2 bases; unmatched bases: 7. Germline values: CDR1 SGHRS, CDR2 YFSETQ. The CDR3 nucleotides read TGCGCCAGCAGCGGAAGGACAGGGGAACCCTACAATGAGCAGTTCTTC. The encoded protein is CASSGRTGEPYNEQFF. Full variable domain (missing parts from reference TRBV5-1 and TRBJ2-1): KAGVTQTPRYLIKTRGQQVTLSCSPISGHRSVSWYQQTPGQGLQFLFEYFSETQRNKGNFPGRFSGRQFSNSRSEMNVSTLELGDSALYLCASSGRTGEPYNEQFFGPGTRLTVL.

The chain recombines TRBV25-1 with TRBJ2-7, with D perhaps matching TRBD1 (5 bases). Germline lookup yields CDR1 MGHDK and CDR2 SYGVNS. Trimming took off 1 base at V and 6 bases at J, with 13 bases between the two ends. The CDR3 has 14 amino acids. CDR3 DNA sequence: TGTGCCAGCAGTGAATCCGGCAGGGAAGGCGAGCAGTACTTC. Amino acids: CASSESGREGEQYF.

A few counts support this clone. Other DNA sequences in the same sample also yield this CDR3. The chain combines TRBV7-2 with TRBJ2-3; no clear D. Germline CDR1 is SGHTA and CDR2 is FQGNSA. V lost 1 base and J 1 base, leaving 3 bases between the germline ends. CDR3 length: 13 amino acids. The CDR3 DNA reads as TGTGCCAGCAGCTTAGTAGGCACAGATACGCAGTATTTT. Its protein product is CASSLVGTDTQYF.

The CDR3 loop reads CASSPMVAGTEAFF. The CDR3 coding sequence is TGTGCCAGCAGCCCGATGGTCGCGGGCACTGAAGCTTTCTTT. V and J are TRBV7-9 and TRBJ1-1; the D is unclear. CDR1 and CDR2 (germline): SEHNR, FQNEAQ (reference sequence). The CDR3 contains 14 residues. V gave up 5 bases and J gave up 4 bases, with 14 bases separating them.

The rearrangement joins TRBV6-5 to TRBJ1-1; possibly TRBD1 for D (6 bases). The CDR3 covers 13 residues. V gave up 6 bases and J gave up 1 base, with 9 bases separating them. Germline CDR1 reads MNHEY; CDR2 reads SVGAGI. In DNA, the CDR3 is TGTGCCAGCAGCCTACAGGGGAACACTGAAGCTTTCTTT. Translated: CASSLQGNTEAFF.

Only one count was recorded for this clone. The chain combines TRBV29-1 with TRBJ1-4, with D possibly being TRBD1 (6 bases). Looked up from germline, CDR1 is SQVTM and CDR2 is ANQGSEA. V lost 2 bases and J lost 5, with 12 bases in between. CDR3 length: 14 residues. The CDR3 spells CSVEYDGGNEKLFF. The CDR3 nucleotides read TGCAGCGTTGAATATGATGGGGGCAATGAAAAACTGTTTTTT.

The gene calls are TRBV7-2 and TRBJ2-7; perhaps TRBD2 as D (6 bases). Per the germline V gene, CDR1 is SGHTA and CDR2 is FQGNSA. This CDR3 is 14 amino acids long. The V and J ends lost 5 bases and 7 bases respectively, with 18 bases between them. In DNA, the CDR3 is TGTGCCAGCAGCCCAGCCCGACTAGGGAGGGAGCAGTACTTC. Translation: CASSPARLGREQYF.

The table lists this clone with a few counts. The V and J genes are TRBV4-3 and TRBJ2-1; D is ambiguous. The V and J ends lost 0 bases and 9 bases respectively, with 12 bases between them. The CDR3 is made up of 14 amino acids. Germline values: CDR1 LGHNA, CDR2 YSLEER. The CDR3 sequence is CASSQDRAIGEQFF. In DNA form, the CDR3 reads TGCGCCAGCAGCCAAGATCGGGCTATTGGTGAGCAGTTCTTC.

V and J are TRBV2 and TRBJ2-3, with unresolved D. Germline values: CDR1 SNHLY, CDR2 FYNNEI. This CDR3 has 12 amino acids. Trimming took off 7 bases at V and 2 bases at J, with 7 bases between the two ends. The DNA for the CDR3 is TGTGCCAGCATTCTCTACACAGATACGCAGTATTTT. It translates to CASILYTDTQYF.

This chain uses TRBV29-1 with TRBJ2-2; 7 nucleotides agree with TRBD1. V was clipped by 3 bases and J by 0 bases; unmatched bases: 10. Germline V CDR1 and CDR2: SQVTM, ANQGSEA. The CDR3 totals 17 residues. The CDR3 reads CSVEFLFGTANTGELFF. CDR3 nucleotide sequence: TGCAGCGTTGAGTTTCTTTTCGGGACAGCGAACACCGGGGAGCTGTTTTTT.

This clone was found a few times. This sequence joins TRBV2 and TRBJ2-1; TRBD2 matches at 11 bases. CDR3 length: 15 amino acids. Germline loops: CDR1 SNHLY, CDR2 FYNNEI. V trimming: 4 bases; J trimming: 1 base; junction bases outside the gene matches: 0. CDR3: CASSGLAGSYNEQFF. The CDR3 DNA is TGTGCCAGCAGTGGACTAGCGGGATCCTACAATGAGCAGTTCTTC.

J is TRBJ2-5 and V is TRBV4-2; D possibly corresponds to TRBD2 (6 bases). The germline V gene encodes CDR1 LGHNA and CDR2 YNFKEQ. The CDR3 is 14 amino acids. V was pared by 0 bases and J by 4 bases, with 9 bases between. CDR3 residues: CASSQELGRETQYF. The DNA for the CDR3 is TGTGCCAGCAGCCAAGAACTCGGGAGAGAGACCCAGTACTTC.

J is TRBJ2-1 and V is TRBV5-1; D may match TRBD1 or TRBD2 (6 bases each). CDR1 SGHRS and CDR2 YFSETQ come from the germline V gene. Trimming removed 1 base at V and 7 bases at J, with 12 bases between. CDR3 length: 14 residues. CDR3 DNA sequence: TGCGCCAGCAGCTTGATTCCGGGGGCGAATGAGCAGTTCTTC. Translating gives CASSLIPGANEQFF.

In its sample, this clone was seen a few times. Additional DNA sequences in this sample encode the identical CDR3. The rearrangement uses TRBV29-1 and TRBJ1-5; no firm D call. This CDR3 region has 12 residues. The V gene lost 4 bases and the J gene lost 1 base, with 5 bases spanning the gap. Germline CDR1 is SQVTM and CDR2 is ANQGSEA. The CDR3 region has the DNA TGCAGCGTTGCGGGAAGCAATCAGCCCCAGCATTTT. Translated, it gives CSVAGSNQPQHF.

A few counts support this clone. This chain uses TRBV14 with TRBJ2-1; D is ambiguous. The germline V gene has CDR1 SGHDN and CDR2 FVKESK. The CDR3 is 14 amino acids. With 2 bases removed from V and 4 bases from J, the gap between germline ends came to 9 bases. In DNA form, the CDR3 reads TGTGCCAGCAGCCAAAGTTCGCTATACAATGAGCAGTTCTTC. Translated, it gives CASSQSSLYNEQFF.

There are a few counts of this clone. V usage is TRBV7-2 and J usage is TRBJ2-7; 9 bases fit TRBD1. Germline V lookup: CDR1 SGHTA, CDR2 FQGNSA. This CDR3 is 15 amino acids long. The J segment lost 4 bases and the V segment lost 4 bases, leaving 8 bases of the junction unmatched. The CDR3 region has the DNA TGTGCCAGCAGCTCCAGGGACAGGGTAGGATACGAGCAGTACTTC. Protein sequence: CASSSRDRVGYEQYF.

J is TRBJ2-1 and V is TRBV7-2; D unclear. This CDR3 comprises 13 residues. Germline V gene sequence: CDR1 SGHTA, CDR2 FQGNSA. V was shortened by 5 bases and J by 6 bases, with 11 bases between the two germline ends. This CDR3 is CASSTLGVNEQFF. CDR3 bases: TGTGCCAGCAGCACGCTAGGTGTCAATGAGCAGTTCTTC.